These 9 T cell receptor beta chains originate from one sample sequenced in a study of T cell responses to AZD1222 COVID-19 vaccine. TCRdb keeps only in-frame clones here, not all; method: immunoSEQ multiplex PCR. The data contain around 80,000 clones, around 86% of them singletons. The source was peripheral blood, collected on day 0 of AZD1222 vaccination. These receptors originate from an adult in good health.

The gene calls are TRBV9 and TRBJ2-1; 13 positions match TRBD2. Germline assignment: CDR1 SGDLS and CDR2 YYNGEE. The CDR3 has 18 residues. V shed 0 bases, J shed 3 bases, and the junction held 6 bases outside the gene matches. DNA for the CDR3: TGTGCCAGCAGCGTAGGGACTAGCGGGAGAAGCTACTACAATGAGCAGTTCTTC. This gives the protein CASSVGTSGRSYYNEQFF.

This clone was seen only a few times. The chain is built from TRBV6-1 and TRBJ1-6; TRBD1 agrees at 8 bases. The CDR3 runs 16 residues. The V gene's germline CDR1 is MNHNS and CDR2 SASEGT. With V trimmed by 2 bases and J by 3 bases, 3 bases remained unmatched. The CDR3 bases are TGTGCCAGCAGTGAATGGGGACAGGACTATAATTCACCCCTCCACTTT. This codes for CASSEWGQDYNSPLHF.

This chain uses TRBV10-3 with TRBJ2-1; D might be TRBD1 (5 bases). Trimming shortened V by 2 bases and J by 2 bases, and 10 bases separated the two germline ends. The CDR3 loop spans 15 amino acids. Per germline, CDR1 ENHRY and CDR2 SYGVKD. The chain's CDR3 is CAISEGRGAYNEQFF. The CDR3 DNA reads as TGTGCCATCAGTGAGGGAAGGGGCGCCTACAATGAGCAGTTCTTC.

The chain combines TRBV19 with TRBJ2-2, with 7 nucleotides matching TRBD1. CDR3 length: 17 residues. The ends lost 3 bases at V and 0 bases at J; junction bases unmatched: 7. CDR1 and CDR2 (germline): LNHDA, SQIVND (reference sequence). The CDR3 is CASSILTGTANTGELFF. CDR3 bases: TGTGCCAGTAGTATCCTGACAGGGACCGCGAACACCGGGGAGCTGTTTTTT.

This clone was found once. The rearrangement joins TRBV18 to TRBJ1-1; perhaps TRBD1 as D (5 bases). The CDR3 covers 16 residues. V dropped 3 bases and J dropped 4 bases, with 18 bases sitting between them. The germline CDR1 and CDR2 sequences are KGHSH and LQKENI. The CDR3 region has the DNA TGTGCCAGCTCACCCCAGGGAGCGAATACGGTCACTGAAGCTTTCTTT. It encodes CASSPQGANTVTEAFF.

J is TRBJ1-3 and V is TRBV30; possible D gene TRBD1, 5 bases. Trimming removed 0 bases from V and 4 bases from J, with 13 bases in between. This CDR3 is 15 amino acids long. Germline CDR1 is GTSNPN and CDR2 is SVGIG (reference sequence). The CDR3 sequence is CAWSVRGVGGNTIYF. As DNA, the CDR3 is TGTGCCTGGAGTGTAAGAGGGGTGGGAGGAAACACCATATATTTT.

The genes are TRBV27 and TRBJ1-5, with D uncertain. Germline V CDR1 and CDR2: MNHEY, SMNVEV (reference sequence). The length of the CDR3 is 14 residues. Trimming removed 0 bases from V and 5 bases from J, with 8 bases in between. CDR3 sequence reads: CASSLSGIDQPQHF. The CDR3 nucleotides read TGTGCCAGCAGTTTATCCGGTATAGATCAGCCCCAGCATTTT.

The CDR3 loop is CASSFDGTDTQYF. CDR3 in DNA: TGCGCCAGCAGCTTCGACGGCACAGATACGCAGTATTTT. The V gene is TRBV5-1, the J gene TRBJ2-3; unclear D gene. Trimming stripped 2 bases from V and 1 base from J, with 5 bases between. This CDR3 contains 13 residues. Looked up from germline, CDR1 is SGHRS and CDR2 is YFSETQ.

In its sample, this clone was seen once. J is TRBJ2-5 and V is TRBV28; no reliable D call. The CDR3 contains 11 residues. From germline, CDR1 is MDHEN and CDR2 SYDVKM. Trimming removed 3 bases from V and 5 bases from J, with 4 bases in between. CDR3 protein: CASSFTETQYF. The CDR3 DNA reads TGTGCCAGCAGTTTCACGGAGACCCAGTACTTC.